This record looks at one TCR beta chain sequence and its context. The antigen is unknown. Sequencing used immunoSEQ multiplex PCR; TCRdb keeps in-frame clones, though not all of them. The repertoire holds more than 70,000 clones, with nearly 98% as singletons. The record originates from a study of human thymus T cells. Broader study findings: Thymic repertoires of unrelated individuals were reported in related research to overlap highly. Apparent bias marked the V and J gene usage of thymic and blood repertoires.

Thymus specimens were resections from corrective heart surgery. Donation was from healthy Finnish infants who were having corrective surgery that addressed congenital heart defects. From germline, CDR1 is MNHEY and CDR2 SVGAGI. CDR3 length equals 16 residues. J was trimmed by 4 bases and V by 4 bases; bases with no gene match: 13. The sequenced sample consisted of thymus tissue. This TCR derives from a boy younger than two with a congenital heart defect but otherwise immunologically healthy. The rearrangement uses TRBV6-5 and TRBJ2-7; 7 nucleotides line up with TRBD1. DNA for the CDR3: TGTGCCAGCAGTTTTTTTTCGAGCCGACAGGGATACGAGCAGTACTTC. Encoded protein: CASSFFSSRQGYEQYF.